This T cell receptor (beta chain) was profiled in a study of cytomegalovirus exposure and HLA in healthy donors. Study conclusions and caveats: It emerged from a later analysis that several of the most significant clusters appeared to be linked to common viral pathogens. The authors considered a cluster of highly shared sequence variants likely to be a sequencing artifact.

This clone showed up just a few times. Its matching antigen is unknown. J lost 2 bases, V lost 5 bases, and 12 bases had no gene match. CDR3 length: 17 amino acids. Germline V lookup: CDR1 MDHEN, CDR2 SYDVKM. The PCR ran on 60 Vbeta and 13 Jbeta primers. Clones were read by immunoSEQ multiplex PCR, and TCRdb kept only the in-frame ones, dropping some. The data contain about 150,000 clones, around 79% of them seen just once; the ten biggest clones take up approximately 6%. The sample taken for sequencing was PBMCs. This sequence originates from a man aged 50 to 60 in good health and CMV-seropositive. The V call is TRBV28, the J call TRBJ2-3; TRBD2 aligns across 8 bases. The CDR3 DNA reads TGTGCCAGCAGTGCAAGCGGGAGCCGCTATTTCACAGATACGCAGTATTTT. Protein: CASSASGSRYFTDTQYF.